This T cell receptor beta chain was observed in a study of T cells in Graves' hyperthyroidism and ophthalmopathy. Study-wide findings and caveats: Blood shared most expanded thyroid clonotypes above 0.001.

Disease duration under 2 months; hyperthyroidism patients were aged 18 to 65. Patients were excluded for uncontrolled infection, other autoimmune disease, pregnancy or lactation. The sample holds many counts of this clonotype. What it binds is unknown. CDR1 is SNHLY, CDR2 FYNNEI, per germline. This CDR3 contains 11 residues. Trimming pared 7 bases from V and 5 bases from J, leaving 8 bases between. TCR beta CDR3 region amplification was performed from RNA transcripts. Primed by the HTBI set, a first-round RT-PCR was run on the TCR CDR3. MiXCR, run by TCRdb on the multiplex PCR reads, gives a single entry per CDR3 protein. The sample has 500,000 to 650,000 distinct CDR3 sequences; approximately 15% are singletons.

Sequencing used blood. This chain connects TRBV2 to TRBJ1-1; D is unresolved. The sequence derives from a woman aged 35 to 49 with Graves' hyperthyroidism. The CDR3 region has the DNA TGTGCCAGCACGATTGGAACTGAAGCTTTCTTT. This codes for CASTIGTEAFF.